This T cell receptor beta chain was captured by sequencing in a study of shared clonotypes between healthy human individuals. From germline, CDR1 is SGHTA and CDR2 FQGTGA. Trimming shortened V by 5 bases and J by 4 bases, and 14 bases separated the two germline ends. This CDR3 has 14 amino acids. A deep-level run was used for the assay. Assay used: immunoSEQ multiplex PCR; TCRdb lists only in-frame clones, some missing. The sample comprises about 1.5 million clones, around 97% of which are singletons, and roughly 1.1% rests with the top ten. Findings of the study overall: Non-shared clonotypes showed lower generation probabilities than clonotypes common to all four donors.

As regards this clone: Its antigen is not known.

Source material: naive CD4+ T cells sorted from blood. Subset noted: CD45RA+ positively selected. The chain uses TRBV7-3 and TRBJ1-2; tentative D call: TRBD1 (5 bases). This clonotype was obtained from a young man in good health. CDR3 nucleotide sequence: TGTGCCAGCAGCCCCGAGGGGAGGGTCTATGGCTACACCTTC. Translated: CASSPEGRVYGYTF.